These 4 T cell receptor beta chains share one sample of origin, sequenced in a study of cytomegalovirus exposure and HLA in healthy donors. 13 Jbeta primers and 60 Vbeta primers were used for the PCR. The repertoire was sequenced with immunoSEQ multiplex PCR; TCRdb's copy has only in-frame clones and lacks some. The top ten clones hold approximately 4% of a sample with 95,000 to 130,000 clones, approximately 81% of them seen once. Sequencing input: PBMCs. The receptors come from a young man in good health and CMV-seropositive.

The chain links TRBV4-1 to TRBJ1-6, with D unclear. The CDR3 runs 17 residues. Trimming stripped 1 base from V and 8 bases from J, with 18 bases between. CDR1 and CDR2 from the germline V gene are MGHRA and YSYEKL. The CDR3: CASSQGPGNQRDSPLHF. CDR3 coding DNA: TGCGCCAGCAGCCAAGGCCCTGGTAATCAGAGGGATTCACCCCTCCACTTT.

This chain joins TRBV18 and TRBJ1-1; D gene unclear. CDR3 length equals 15 residues. V shed 1 base and J shed 1 base, with 10 bases lying between them. CDR1 KGHSH and CDR2 LQKENI come from the germline V gene. This CDR3 is CASSPQGVQNTEAFF. CDR3 bases: TGTGCCAGCTCACCACAGGGAGTGCAGAACACTGAAGCTTTCTTT.

The rearrangement joins TRBV4-3 to TRBJ2-3; TRBD2 aligns across 14 bases. V dropped 0 bases and J dropped 4; count of bases not matched to a gene: 6. Per germline, CDR1 LGHNA and CDR2 YSLEER. CDR3 length: 18 residues. CDR3 bases: TGCGCCAGCAGCCAAGATCAGGGACTAGCGGGGGAAGCAGATACGCAGTATTTT. Amino acids: CASSQDQGLAGEADTQYF.

This chain connects TRBV7-8 to TRBJ1-1; D is ambiguous. Trimming shortened V by 2 bases and J by 0 bases, and 13 bases separated the two germline ends. From germline, CDR1 is SGHVS and CDR2 FQNEAQ. This CDR3 has 16 residues. This CDR3 is CASSLIRHSLNTEAFF. CDR3 sequence (DNA): TGTGCCAGCAGCTTAATACGTCACAGCTTGAACACTGAAGCTTTCTTT.